Shown below are 24 T cell receptor beta chains from a single sample sequenced in a study of Ad26.COV2.S vaccination and SARS-CoV-2 variants. Data came from immunoSEQ multiplex PCR; TCRdb stores just in-frame clones and leaves some out. This sample carries about 220,000 clones, approximately 87% of them seen once, and the ten largest clones take roughly 10%. Treatment given: about 20 received Ad26.COV2.S at low or high dose, single or two shots; roughly five received placebo; per-sample allocation not given. Collection of the samples took place on day 63 after the first injection of vaccine or placebo. This sample comprised peripheral blood, obtained in a trial of Ad26.COV2.S vaccine versus placebo. The receptors originated from a person between 18 and 65 years old who received the Ad26.COV2.S COVID-19 vaccine or a placebo.

The genes are TRBV3-1 (or the pseudogene TRBV3-2) and TRBJ2-7; the D is unclear. CDR3 length: 13 residues. Per germline, CDR1 LGHDT and CDR2 YNNKEL (reference sequence). Trimming removed 3 bases at V and 4 bases at J, with 10 bases between. The CDR3 loop is CASSHVNRYEQYF. The CDR3 DNA reads TGTGCCAGCAGCCATGTAAATAGATACGAGCAGTACTTC.

This chain joins TRBV7-2 and TRBJ2-7, with a tentative D call TRBD2 (7 bases). Germline CDR1 SGHTA, CDR2 FQGNSA. The CDR3 has 14 residues. Trimming pared 1 base from V and 5 bases from J, leaving 12 bases between. The CDR3 bases are TGTGCCAGCAGCTTAGTACGGGGGGCCGACGAGCAGTACTTC. Amino acids: CASSLVRGADEQYF.

The chain uses TRBV7-9 and TRBJ2-1; D is unclear. V lost 6 bases, J lost 9 bases, and 15 bases lay in between. The CDR3 is 13 residues long. Germline V gene data show CDR1 as SEHNR and CDR2 as FQNEAQ (reference sequence). The CDR3 DNA reads as TGTGCCAGCAGTTGGGGTGGCGATGCTGAGCAGTTCTTC. Protein: CASSWGGDAEQFF. Full variable domain (missing parts from reference TRBV7-9 and TRBJ2-1): DTGVSQNPRHKITKRGQNVTFRCDPISEHNRLYWYRQTLGQGPEFLTYFQNEAQLEKSRLLSDRFSAERPKGSFSTLEIQRTEQGDSAMYLCASSWGGDAEQFFGPGTRLTVL.

The J gene is TRBJ2-3, the V gene TRBV5-4; unclear D gene. The germline gives CDR1 SGHNT, CDR2 YYREEE (reference sequence). The CDR3 is made up of 14 amino acids. Trimming left V 2 bases short and J 0 bases short, with 7 bases between. This CDR3 reads CASSLWFSTDTQYF. CDR3 sequence (DNA): TGTGCCAGCAGCTTATGGTTTAGCACAGATACGCAGTATTTT.

V is TRBV24-1 and J is TRBJ2-2, with TRBD1 matching 8 bases. V was clipped by 3 bases and J by 7 bases; unmatched bases: 3. The CDR3 is 14 residues long. CDR1 is KGHDR and CDR2 is SFDVKD in the germline V gene. The CDR3 reads CATSDPGGGGELFF. The CDR3 DNA follows: TGTGCCACCAGTGATCCAGGGGGCGGCGGGGAGCTGTTTTTT.

The chain carries TRBV6-5 and TRBJ1-6; possible D gene TRBD1, 6 bases. Per germline, CDR1 MNHEY and CDR2 SVGAGI. The CDR3 spans 14 residues. Trimming removed 6 bases at V and 9 bases at J, with 15 bases between. CDR3 residues: CASSPQGQISPLHF. CDR3 in DNA: TGTGCCAGCAGCCCGCAGGGGCAAATTTCACCCCTCCACTTT.

The rearrangement links TRBV3-1 (or the pseudogene TRBV3-2) to TRBJ1-2; 8 positions agree with TRBD1. The CDR3 contains 13 residues. V lost 5 bases and J lost 6; bases outside the gene matches: 5. Germline-derived CDR1 and CDR2 are LGHDT and YNNKEL (reference sequence). This CDR3 reads CASSEDRANGYTF. CDR3 bases: TGTGCCAGCAGCGAGGACAGGGCCAATGGCTACACCTTC.

This clone has only a few counts. The V call is TRBV13, the J call TRBJ1-6, with D perhaps matching TRBD1 (6 bases). This CDR3 spans 17 amino acids. Germline V gene data show CDR1 as PRHDT and CDR2 as FYEKMQ (reference sequence). Trimming removed 1 base at V and 7 bases at J, with 17 bases between. DNA for the CDR3: TGTGCCAGCAGCTTAGCGGGGACACCCGGTCAAAATTCACCCCTCCACTTT. Protein sequence: CASSLAGTPGQNSPLHF.

This sequence joins TRBV9 and TRBJ2-3; D tentatively reads TRBD1 or TRBD2 (7 bases each). CDR1 and CDR2 (germline): SGDLS, YYNGEE. V was pared by 0 bases and J by 3 bases, with 14 bases between. The CDR3 is made up of 16 amino acids. Here the CDR3 DNA reads TGTGCCAGCAGCGTAGTAGGGCAGGGGGGGACAGATACGCAGTATTTT. Translation: CASSVVGQGGTDTQYF.

The chain has TRBV28 and TRBJ2-7, with 7 bases that match TRBD2. The CDR3 covers 14 residues. V lost 3 bases to trimming and J lost 1 base; unmatched junction nucleotides: 3. The germline gives CDR1 MDHEN, CDR2 SYDVKM. CDR3 DNA sequence: TGTGCCAGCAGTTTTCAGGGAGGGTCCTACGAGCAGTACTTC. Protein sequence: CASSFQGGSYEQYF.

V and J are TRBV13 and TRBJ2-7; 12 bases match TRBD2. Germline V gives CDR1 PRHDT, CDR2 FYEKMQ (reference sequence). This CDR3 region has 15 residues. With V trimmed by 5 bases and J by 1 base, 3 bases remained unmatched. The CDR3: CASSTGLAGSYEQYF. DNA for the CDR3: TGTGCCAGCAGCACCGGACTAGCGGGATCCTACGAGCAGTACTTC.

The rearrangement links TRBV30 to TRBJ1-2; no reliable D call. This CDR3 is 13 amino acids long. CDR1 is GTSNPN, CDR2 SVGIG, per germline (reference sequence). Trimming stripped 4 bases from V and 7 bases from J, with 16 bases between. The CDR3 protein is CAWTPMNAGGYTF. In DNA form, the CDR3 reads TGTGCCTGGACCCCAATGAACGCAGGTGGCTACACCTTC.

This clone was seen a single time. The J gene is TRBJ2-2, the V gene TRBV9, with D perhaps TRBD1 or TRBD2 (6 bases each). The CDR3 consists of 12 residues. Trimming stripped 7 bases from V and 7 bases from J, with 11 bases between. Germline-derived CDR1 and CDR2 are SGDLS and YYNGEE. The chain's CDR3 is CASGGGFGELFF. The CDR3 region has the DNA TGTGCCAGCGGAGGGGGATTCGGGGAGCTGTTTTTT.

This chain uses TRBV6-1 with TRBJ1-3; no clear D gene. V was pared by 2 bases and J by 4 bases, with 3 bases between. This CDR3 has 12 amino acids. Per the germline V gene, CDR1 is MNHNS and CDR2 is SASEGT. The CDR3 sequence is CASSELGNTIYF. CDR3 DNA: TGTGCCAGCAGTGAACTAGGAAACACCATATATTTT.

The rearrangement links TRBV7-2 to TRBJ1-2, with D possibly matching TRBD1 (5 bases). Germline assignment: CDR1 SGHTA and CDR2 FQGNSA. Trimming removed 5 bases at V and 2 bases at J, with 12 bases between. CDR3 length equals 14 residues. The CDR3 coding sequence is TGTGCCAGCAGCCTTGGGACGGAAAACTATGGCTACACCTTC. This codes for CASSLGTENYGYTF. Together with reference TRBV7-2 and TRBJ1-2, the CDR3 gives the full variable domain: GAGVSQSPSNKVTEKGKDVELRCDPISGHTALYWYRQSLGQGLEFLIYFQGNSAPDKSGLPSDRFSAERTGGSVSTLTIQRTQQEDSAVYLCASSLGTENYGYTFGSGTRLTVV.

The chain recombines TRBV9 with TRBJ1-5, with D unresolved. CDR1 is SGDLS and CDR2 is YYNGEE in the germline V gene. CDR3 length equals 14 residues. Trimming shortened V by 3 bases and J by 5 bases, and 12 bases separated the two germline ends. Here the CDR3 DNA reads TGTGCCAGCAGCGGCTCGGGCTCCCATCAGCCCCAGCATTTT. The encoded protein is CASSGSGSHQPQHF.

The CDR3 sequence: CASSLFRFGEETQYF. The CDR3 bases are TGTGCCAGCAGCTTGTTCAGGTTTGGTGAAGAGACCCAGTACTTC. This chain connects TRBV11-2 to TRBJ2-5; D gene ambiguous. Between the trimmed V and J ends, which lost 3 bases and 3 bases, there was a span of 14 bases. Germline V gene lookup returns CDR1 SGHAT and CDR2 FQNNGV. This CDR3 has 15 residues.

This clone occurred a few times. The chain has TRBV18 and TRBJ2-7; 9 bases are a match to TRBD1. Germline CDR1 KGHSH, CDR2 LQKENI. The V gene end was trimmed by 4 bases and the J gene end by 4 bases; junction bases not matched to a gene: 5. The CDR3 consists of 14 residues. The CDR3 sequence: CASSRGTGSYEQYF. CDR3 DNA sequence: TGTGCCAGCTCACGGGGGACAGGGTCGTACGAGCAGTACTTC.

The rearrangement links TRBV2 to TRBJ1-5; TRBD1 matches 10 bases. After removal of 10 bases from V and 3 bases from J, the junction contained 9 bases not matched to a gene. CDR3 length equals 15 residues. CDR1 and CDR2 (germline): SNHLY, FYNNEI. This chain's CDR3 is CATRSGQGINQPQHF. The CDR3 DNA reads as TGTGCCACCCGATCGGGACAGGGGATCAATCAGCCCCAGCATTTT.

In this sample, this clone turned up a few times. Written as DNA, the CDR3 is TGTGCCAGCAGCCGGCAGGGTAGGGGGCCCGGTGGCTACACCTTC. As protein: CASSRQGRGPGGYTF. The chain combines TRBV14 with TRBJ1-2; 7 bases agree with TRBD1. The V gene end was trimmed by 4 bases and the J gene end by 7 bases; junction bases not matched to a gene: 12. Germline CDR1 reads SGHDN; CDR2 reads FVKESK. This CDR3 region has 15 residues.

This chain joins TRBV3-1 (or the pseudogene TRBV3-2) and TRBJ1-6; 9 positions match TRBD1. There are 15 residues in the CDR3. Germline CDR1 and CDR2: LGHDT and YNNKEL (reference sequence). The V segment lost 1 base and the J segment 7 bases; nucleotides outside the gene matches: 2. The DNA of the CDR3 is TGTGCCAGCAGCCAAGGGGGGACAGGGAATTCACCCCTCCACTTT. Its translation: CASSQGGTGNSPLHF.

The rearrangement uses TRBV5-4 and TRBJ2-3; D is perhaps TRBD1 or TRBD2 (7 bases each). Trimming removed 5 bases at V and 0 bases at J, with 16 bases between. The germline gives CDR1 SGHNT, CDR2 YYREEE (reference sequence). The CDR3 spans 16 residues. The CDR3 bases are TGTGCCAGCAGTCAGGGGGGGGGTCCTAGCACAGATACGCAGTATTTT. Translated: CASSQGGGPSTDTQYF.

This clone was seen ten or more times. The rearrangement uses TRBV2 and TRBJ1-1, with D perhaps matching TRBD1 (6 bases). Germline CDR1 and CDR2: SNHLY and FYNNEI. The CDR3 spans 14 residues. V gave up 7 bases and J gave up 5 bases, with 17 bases separating them. For the CDR3, the DNA is TGTGCCAGCAATCCATCTAGGGGGGGAACTGAAGCTTTCTTT. This encodes CASNPSRGGTEAFF.

This clone was recorded only once. The CDR3 region is CASSLPPKLSEQYF. CDR3 coding DNA: TGTGCCAGCAGTTTACCCCCGAAGCTATCCGAGCAGTACTTC. The V and J genes are TRBV28 and TRBJ2-7; D call uncertain. This CDR3 is 14 amino acids long. The ends were cut back, 2 bases at V and 6 bases at J, with 14 bases in the middle. Germline values: CDR1 MDHEN, CDR2 SYDVKM.